These 19 T cell receptor beta chains came from one sample sequenced in a study of cytomegalovirus exposure and HLA in healthy donors. PCR amplification relied on 60 Vbeta primers (plus 13 Jbeta primers). Clones were sequenced by immunoSEQ multiplex PCR, and TCRdb holds only the in-frame ones, with some missing. The repertoire has 160,000 or so clones, 80% to 85% of them found once; the top ten carry roughly 1.9%. The sample taken for sequencing was PBMCs. These receptors were taken from a man aged 18 to 35 in good health and CMV-seronegative.

The chain carries TRBV28 and TRBJ2-7, with D perhaps TRBD1 (5 bases). Germline V gene sequence: CDR1 MDHEN, CDR2 SYDVKM. The CDR3 contains 15 residues. Trimming took off 3 bases at V and 0 bases at J, with 12 bases between the two ends. The CDR3 loop is CASSFGARGSYEQYF. CDR3 sequence (DNA): TGTGCCAGCAGTTTTGGGGCCAGAGGCTCCTACGAGCAGTACTTC.

V usage is TRBV7-9 and J usage is TRBJ1-1; 11 bases agree with TRBD1. This CDR3 has 17 amino acids. Germline V CDR1 and CDR2: SEHNR, FQNEAQ (reference sequence). With V trimmed by 1 base and J by 0 bases, 4 bases remained unmatched. The chain's CDR3 is CASSLERTGGMNTEAFF. The CDR3 DNA sequence: TGTGCCAGCAGCTTAGAACGGACAGGGGGCATGAACACTGAAGCTTTCTTT.

V and J are TRBV27 and TRBJ1-1; D not certain. The V gene's germline CDR1 is MNHEY and CDR2 SMNVEV (reference sequence). V was shortened by 5 bases and J by 0 bases, with 13 bases between the two germline ends. CDR3 size: 15 residues. Written as DNA, the CDR3 is TGTGCCAGCAGTCCTCCAGGATCCATGAACACTGAAGCTTTCTTT. It is translated as CASSPPGSMNTEAFF.

V gene TRBV28 combines with J gene TRBJ1-5; D remains unclear. Per germline, CDR1 MDHEN and CDR2 SYDVKM. The ends were cut back, 6 bases at V and 4 bases at J, with 10 bases in the middle. The CDR3 has 13 residues. Here the CDR3 reads CASSPTANQPQHF. CDR3 coding DNA: TGTGCCAGCAGCCCCACAGCTAATCAGCCCCAGCATTTT.

The chain has TRBV6-5 and TRBJ1-6; D not certain. CDR1 MNHEY and CDR2 SVGAGI come from the germline V gene. The CDR3 has 14 residues. Between the trimmed V and J ends, which lost 6 bases and 3 bases, there was a span of 9 bases. The CDR3 nucleotides are TGTGCCAGCAGCTTCCGGGACTATAATTCACCCCTCCACTTT. Encoded protein: CASSFRDYNSPLHF.

This chain connects TRBV19 to TRBJ1-6, with 10 bases matching TRBD1. Germline-derived CDR1 and CDR2 are LNHDA and SQIVND (reference sequence). CDR3 length: 16 amino acids. V lost 4 bases, J lost 4 bases, and 4 bases stayed unmatched. In DNA, the CDR3 is TGTGCCAGTAGTAGGGACAGGGGTATGTATAATTCACCCCTCCACTTT. This encodes CASSRDRGMYNSPLHF.

The chain is built from TRBV19 and TRBJ2-5; 12 bases match TRBD1. The CDR3 extends over 15 amino acids. Germline CDR1 and CDR2: LNHDA and SQIVND (reference sequence). Unmatched junction bases numbered 11, after V lost 9 bases and J lost 6 bases. The CDR3 loop reads CASRTGTGGLKTQYF. The CDR3 DNA reads TGTGCCAGCCGTACCGGGACAGGGGGCTTGAAGACCCAGTACTTC.

CDR3 coding DNA: TGTGCCAGCAGTGACGGGAGGGCCACCTACGAGCAGTACTTC. Translated: CASSDGRATYEQYF. The rearrangement uses TRBV2 and TRBJ2-7, with TRBD2 identical over 8 bases. Per germline, CDR1 SNHLY and CDR2 FYNNEI. CDR3 size: 14 residues. After removal of 3 bases from V and 2 bases from J, the junction contained 3 bases not matched to a gene.

V usage is TRBV6-5 and J usage is TRBJ2-2, with D possibly matching TRBD2 (5 bases). The CDR3 totals 16 residues. Germline CDR1 is MNHEY and CDR2 is SVGAGI. V lost 2 bases and J 6 bases, leaving 16 bases between the germline ends. The CDR3 nucleotides read TGTGCCAGCAGTTACGAAAGCGGAAATTGGCCCGGGGAGCTGTTTTTT. Protein sequence: CASSYESGNWPGELFF.

This clone was observed once. V and J are TRBV10-2 and TRBJ1-1, with unresolved D. Between the trimmed V and J ends, which lost 5 bases and 5 bases, there was a span of 18 bases. Germline assignment: CDR1 WSHSY and CDR2 SAAADI. There are 15 residues in the CDR3. CDR3 nucleotide sequence: TGCGCCAGCAGTCACCCGGGAACCGGCGGGACTGAAGCTTTCTTT. Its translation: CASSHPGTGGTEAFF.

The genes are TRBV5-1 and TRBJ2-3, with D tentatively TRBD2 (6 bases). The V end was cut by 4 bases, the J end by 8 bases, with 17 bases between. Germline CDR1 SGHRS, CDR2 YFSETQ. CDR3 length: 14 amino acids. For the CDR3, the DNA is TGCGCCAGCAGCCAGCCGGGACTTTCTGTTACGCAGTATTTT. This translates into CASSQPGLSVTQYF.

A word on this clone: Its ends do not fully match the called genes, so a read error is possible. V is TRBV7-9 and J is TRBJ1-4; TRBD1 aligns across 12 bases. CDR1 is SEHNR, CDR2 FQNEAQ, per germline (reference sequence). This CDR3 contains 17 residues. CDR3 sequence: CSSSPFGTGGNNEKLFF. The CDR3 nucleotides are TGTTCCAGCAGCCCGTTCGGGACAGGGGGCAATAATGAAAAACTGTTTTTT.

This chain uses TRBV6-5 with TRBJ2-7; the D gene is possibly TRBD1 (6 bases). The CDR3 contains 14 residues. Germline CDR1 is MNHEY and CDR2 is SVGAGI. V was shortened by 8 bases and J by 3 bases, with 17 bases between the two germline ends. The CDR3 region has the DNA TGTGCCAGCTCTAGGGGGTCAGGGCTCTACGAGCAGTACTTC. Protein sequence: CASSRGSGLYEQYF.

The chain links TRBV7-2 to TRBJ1-1; no clear D gene. This CDR3 comprises 15 residues. V dropped 2 bases and J dropped 0 bases, with 10 bases sitting between them. CDR1 and CDR2 (germline): SGHTA, FQGNSA. Here the CDR3 DNA reads TGTGCCAGCAGCTTAAGTATTGACATGAACACTGAAGCTTTCTTT. Its protein is CASSLSIDMNTEAFF. Full variable domain (remainder filled in from reference TRBV7-2 and TRBJ1-1): GAGVSQSPSNKVTEKGKDVELRCDPISGHTALYWYRQSLGQGLEFLIYFQGNSAPDKSGLPSDRFSAERTGGSVSTLTIQRTQQEDSAVYLCASSLSIDMNTEAFFGQGTRLTVV.

This clone has only one observation. The rearrangement uses TRBV5-1 and TRBJ2-7, with 7 bases lining up with TRBD1. Germline V CDR1 and CDR2: SGHRS, YFSETQ. The CDR3 extends over 12 amino acids. With 4 bases clipped from V and 4 bases from J, the junction kept 2 bases outside the gene matches. The CDR3 region has the DNA TGCGCCAGCAGCGCACAGGGGTACGAGCAGTACTTC. Amino acid sequence: CASSAQGYEQYF.

This chain joins TRBV28 and TRBJ1-5, with 8 bases lining up with TRBD1. Germline-derived CDR1 and CDR2 are MDHEN and SYDVKM. J was trimmed by 7 bases and V by 4 bases; bases with no gene match: 3. The CDR3 contains 13 residues. CDR3 amino acids: CASSSRDRQPQHF. CDR3 DNA sequence: TGTGCCAGCAGTTCCCGGGACAGGCAGCCCCAGCATTTT.

This clone is a singleton in its sample. V usage is TRBV29-1 and J usage is TRBJ1-1, with 7 bases lining up with TRBD1. Trimming removed 0 bases from V and 11 bases from J; junction bases left unmatched: 3. The germline V gene has CDR1 SQVTM and CDR2 ANQGSEA. CDR3 length: 11 amino acids. The CDR3 loop is CSVEEGRGAFF. The CDR3 nucleotides read TGCAGCGTTGAAGAGGGCAGGGGGGCTTTCTTT.

V usage is TRBV6-5 and J usage is TRBJ2-5, with no clear D. Trimming left V 2 bases short and J 0 bases short, with 13 bases between. Germline-derived CDR1 and CDR2 are MNHEY and SVGAGI. The CDR3 is 16 amino acids. The CDR3 spells CASSYLSHSYQETQYF. DNA for the CDR3: TGTGCCAGCAGTTACCTCTCCCACAGCTACCAAGAGACCCAGTACTTC.

The chain combines TRBV4-2 with TRBJ2-3, with 9 bases lining up with TRBD2. The V gene end was trimmed by 0 bases and the J gene end by 6 bases; junction bases not matched to a gene: 16. There are 19 residues in the CDR3. The germline CDR1 and CDR2 sequences are LGHNA and YNFKEQ. CDR3 loop: CASSQEAPPAGGVWDTQYF. The CDR3 nucleotides read TGTGCCAGCAGCCAAGAAGCCCCGCCCGCGGGGGGGGTCTGGGATACGCAGTATTTT.